These 9 T cell receptor beta chains were sequenced from one sample in a study of T-cell reconstitution after alpha-beta-depleted transplantation in children. Preparation of the TCRbeta library was carried out with unique molecular identifiers. Using its own MiXCR run on the PCR reads, TCRdb lists one record per CDR3 protein. This table holds about 370,000 distinct CDR3 sequences, roughly 22% found once. The source was PBMCs from the stem cell graft donor, collected from the stem cell graft. These receptors all come from a human donor who donated a stem cell graft to a child with acute myeloid leukemia.

This clonotype was seen only a few times. The chain links TRBV5-1 to TRBJ2-3; D might be TRBD1 (6 bases). The CDR3 is 14 residues long. The ends were cut back, 5 bases at V and 9 bases at J, with 19 bases in the middle. Germline V gene lookup returns CDR1 SGHRS and CDR2 YFSETQ. The CDR3 loop reads CASSRDRPPETQYF. CDR3 DNA sequence: TGCGCCAGCAGTCGCGACAGGCCACCGGAGACGCAGTATTTT.

This clonotype was recorded a few times. The genes are TRBV9 and TRBJ2-1, with 10 bases identical to TRBD2. This CDR3 spans 15 amino acids. Germline loops: CDR1 SGDLS, CDR2 YYNGEE. V trimming: 3 bases; J trimming: 8 bases; junction bases outside the gene matches: 8. For the CDR3, the DNA is TGTGCCAGCAGCGGGAGGACTAGCGGCCCACATGAGCAGTTCTTC. Translating gives CASSGRTSGPHEQFF.

The V gene is TRBV7-2, the J gene TRBJ2-7, with D hard to call. Trimming pared 0 bases from V and 0 bases from J, leaving 6 bases between. The CDR3 extends over 14 amino acids. Germline V gene data show CDR1 as SGHTA and CDR2 as FQGNSA. CDR3 amino acids: CASSLAGLSYEQYF. CDR3 sequence (DNA): TGTGCCAGCAGCTTAGCGGGCCTCTCCTACGAGCAGTACTTC.

The J gene is TRBJ2-1, the V gene TRBV12-3 or TRBV12-4; 12 bases agree with TRBD2. V lost 2 bases to trimming and J lost 7 bases; unmatched junction nucleotides: 9. This CDR3 has 17 residues. CDR3 coding DNA: TGTGCCAGCAGTTTACAGCCCCTAGCGGGAGGGCCAAATGAGCAGTTCTTC. It specifies CASSLQPLAGGPNEQFF.

This clonotype appeared many times. This rearrangement joins TRBV20-1 to TRBJ1-1; 12 nucleotides align to TRBD1. CDR1 and CDR2 from the germline V gene are DFQATT and SNEGSKA (reference sequence). This CDR3 spans 13 amino acids. The CDR3 protein is CSGTGGADTEAFF. Written as DNA, the CDR3 is TGCAGCGGGACAGGGGGCGCGGACACTGAAGCTTTCTTT.

This clonotype was seen a handful of times. This chain uses TRBV7-9 with TRBJ1-1; maybe TRBD1 (5 bases). The CDR3 consists of 13 residues. CDR1 is SEHNR and CDR2 is FQNEAQ in the germline V gene (reference sequence). Trimming shortened V by 0 bases and J by 6 bases, and 8 bases separated the two germline ends. The CDR3 DNA is TGTGCCAGCAGCTTAGCAAGGGGCGCTGAAGCTTTCTTT. Translation gives CASSLARGAEAFF.

The V gene is TRBV20-1, the J gene TRBJ2-7; 7 bases are shared with TRBD1. The V segment lost 6 bases and the J segment 3 bases; nucleotides outside the gene matches: 5. Germline loops: CDR1 DFQATT, CDR2 SNEGSKA (reference sequence). The CDR3 sequence is 12 residues long. In DNA, the CDR3 is TGCAGTGCGGACCGGGACAGCTACGAGCAGTACTTC. The encoded protein is CSADRDSYEQYF.

This clonotype was observed a handful of times. The CDR3 region is CASSRFSYEQYF. CDR3 nucleotide sequence: TGTGCCAGCAGCCGATTTAGTTACGAGCAGTACTTC. The V gene is TRBV3-1, the J gene TRBJ2-7, with no clear D. Germline V gene lookup returns CDR1 LGHDT and CDR2 YNNKEL (reference sequence). The V end was cut by 4 bases, the J end by 4 bases, with 8 bases between. This CDR3 has 12 amino acids.

This clonotype was detected only a few times. The chain links TRBV4-1 to TRBJ2-7; the D call may be TRBD1 or TRBD2 (5 bases each). The CDR3 runs to 15 residues. Germline CDR1 is MGHRA and CDR2 is YSYEKL. Trimming shortened V by 1 base and J by 2 bases, and 12 bases separated the two germline ends. CDR3 in DNA: TGCGCCAGCAGCCAAGGAAGGGACGTACCCTACGAGCAGTACTTC. Its protein product is CASSQGRDVPYEQYF.